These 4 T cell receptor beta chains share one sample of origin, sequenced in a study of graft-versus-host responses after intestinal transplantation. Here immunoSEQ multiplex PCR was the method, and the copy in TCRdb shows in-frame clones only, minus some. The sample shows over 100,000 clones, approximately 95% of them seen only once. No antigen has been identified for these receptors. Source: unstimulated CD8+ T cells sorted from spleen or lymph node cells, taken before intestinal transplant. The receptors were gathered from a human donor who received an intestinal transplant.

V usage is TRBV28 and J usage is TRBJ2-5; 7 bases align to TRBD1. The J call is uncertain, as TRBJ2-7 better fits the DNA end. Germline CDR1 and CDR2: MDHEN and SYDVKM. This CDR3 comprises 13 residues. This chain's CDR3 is CASSPGQADEQYF. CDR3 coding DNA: TGTGCCAGCAGCCCAGGACAGGCGGACGAGCAGTACTTC.

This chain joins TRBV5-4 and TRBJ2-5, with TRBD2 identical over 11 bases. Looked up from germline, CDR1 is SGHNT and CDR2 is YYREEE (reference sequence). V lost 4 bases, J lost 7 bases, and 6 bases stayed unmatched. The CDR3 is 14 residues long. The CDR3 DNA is TGTGCCAGCAGCCTAGCGGGAGGCTGGACGACCCAGTACTTC. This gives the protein CASSLAGGWTTQYF. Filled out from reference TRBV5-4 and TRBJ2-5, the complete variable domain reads ETGVTQSPTHLIKTRGQQVTLRCSSQSGHNTVSWYQQALGQGPQFIFQYYREEENGRGNFPPRFSGLQFPNYSSELNVNALELDDSALYLCASSLAGGWTTQYFGPGTRLLVL.

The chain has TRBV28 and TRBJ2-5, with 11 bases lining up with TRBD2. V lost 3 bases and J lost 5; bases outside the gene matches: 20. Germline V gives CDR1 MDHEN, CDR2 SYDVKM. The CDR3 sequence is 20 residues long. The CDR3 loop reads CASSFPSTSGSSPTHETQYF. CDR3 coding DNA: TGTGCCAGCAGTTTCCCCTCCACTAGCGGGAGTTCACCCACCCATGAGACCCAGTACTTC.

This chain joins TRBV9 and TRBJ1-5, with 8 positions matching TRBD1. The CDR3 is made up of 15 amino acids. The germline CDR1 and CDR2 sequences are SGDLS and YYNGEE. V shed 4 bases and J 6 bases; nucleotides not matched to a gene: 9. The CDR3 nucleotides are TGTGCCAGCAGCCAAGGACAGGGCCCCCTTCAGCCCCAGCATTTT. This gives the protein CASSQGQGPLQPQHF.